These 2 T cell receptor beta chains were sequenced from one sample in a study of OX40 agonist ivuxolimab in advanced cancers. Library construction relied on the immunoSEQ multiplex PCR assay. In TCRdb, the immuneACCESS table is reduced to in-frame sequences with V and J assigned. These tables do not hold every clone; where another copy was compared, an unresolved V gene accounts for under half, and the others remain unexplained. The sample yields about 100,000 clones; under 95% were counted once. Jointly, the top ten make up approximately 0.55% of the sample. The sequenced sample was CD4+ or CD8+ T cells sorted from blood, obtained in a trial of the OX40 agonist ivuxolimab. The source is an adult with an advanced solid tumor such as melanoma, head and neck, liver or kidney cancer.

This rearrangement joins TRBV28 to TRBJ2-1, with TRBD2 identical over 7 bases. Germline V CDR1 and CDR2: MDHEN, SYDVKM. The trim removed 6 bases at V and 0 bases at J, leaving 8 bases unmatched. The CDR3 is made up of 16 amino acids. The CDR3 DNA reads as TGTGCCAGCAGCAAGGCTAGCGGCAACTCCTACAATGAGCAGTTCTTC. It is translated as CASSKASGNSYNEQFF.

The rearrangement uses TRBV18 and TRBJ2-2; 9 bases fit TRBD1. This CDR3 has 17 amino acids. V was pared by 4 bases and J by 0 bases, with 6 bases of the junction left unmatched. Germline V gene lookup returns CDR1 KGHSH and CDR2 LQKENI. This CDR3 reads CASSRDRGKSNTGELFF. CDR3 nucleotide sequence: TGTGCCAGCTCACGCGACAGGGGGAAATCGAACACCGGGGAGCTGTTTTTT.